This passage covers 17 T cell receptor beta chains from one sample sequenced in a study of patients and donors after allogeneic stem cell transplantation. TCRdb re-called the RT-PCR reads with MiXCR, one entry per CDR3 protein. In the table there are about a million distinct CDR3 sequences, more than 15% of which are singletons. Material: blood, either unsorted or a sorted T cell fraction (not recorded which). These receptors were obtained from a human donor who was either an allogeneic HSCT recipient or a stem cell or donor lymphocyte infusion donor (not recorded which). It is not recorded whose cells these are; they may come from a transplant donor.

This clonotype has more than one count but fewer than ten. The rearrangement links TRBV20-1 to TRBJ2-7; perhaps TRBD1 as D (5 bases). CDR1 DFQATT and CDR2 SNEGSKA come from the germline V gene (reference sequence). Trimming took off 0 bases at V and 3 bases at J, with 15 bases between the two ends. CDR3 size: 15 residues. In nucleotides, the CDR3 is TGCAGTGCTAGAGATTTCCAGGGTAAAGGCTACGAGCAGTACTTC. Translating it yields CSARDFQGKGYEQYF.

This clonotype was found a few times. The genes are TRBV19 and TRBJ1-5, with D tentatively TRBD1 (5 bases). The CDR3 spans 15 residues. Germline CDR1 reads LNHDA; CDR2 reads SQIVND (reference sequence). Trimming pared 0 bases from V and 9 bases from J, leaving 15 bases between. The CDR3 bases are TGTGCCAGTAGTATAGATTCTGCAGGGACTAGGCCCCAGCATTTT. This gives the protein CASSIDSAGTRPQHF. The complete variable domain, with remaining parts taken from reference TRBV19 and TRBJ1-5, reads DGGITQSPKYLFRKEGQNVTLSCEQNLNHDAMYWYRQDPGQGLRLIYYSQIVNDFQKGDIAEGYSVSREKKESFPLTVTSAQKNPTAFYLCASSIDSAGTRPQHFGDGTRLSIL.

CDR3 region: CASSLPSGGEVDTQYF. CDR3 bases: TGTGCCAGCAGTTTACCTAGCGGGGGGGAGGTAGATACGCAGTATTTT. The V call is TRBV12-3 or TRBV12-4, the J call TRBJ2-3; 12 bases fit TRBD2. The CDR3 is 16 residues long. V was pared by 2 bases and J by 5 bases, with 5 bases of the junction left unmatched.

The sample holds many counts of this clonotype. The gene calls are TRBV12-3 or TRBV12-4 and TRBJ2-2; 12 bases line up with TRBD2. J gave up 4 bases and V 6 bases, and 3 bases lay outside the gene matches. There are 15 residues in the CDR3. The CDR3 is CASRTSGRGTGELFF. CDR3 sequence (DNA): TGTGCCAGCAGGACTAGCGGGAGAGGCACCGGGGAGCTGTTTTTT.

The chain joins TRBV11-2 to TRBJ1-1; 7 bases are shared with TRBD1. There are 16 residues in the CDR3. Germline CDR1 is SGHAT and CDR2 is FQNNGV. The V and J ends lost 5 bases and 1 base, in that order; junction bases with no gene match: 10. CDR3 sequence: CASSLITGVPNTEAFF. In DNA form, the CDR3 reads TGTGCCAGCAGCCTGATCACAGGGGTGCCGAACACTGAAGCTTTCTTT.

The rearrangement joins TRBV5-5 to TRBJ1-1; a weak D match, TRBD1 (5 bases). V was trimmed by 5 bases and J by 1 base, leaving 18 bases between them. The CDR3 runs 16 residues. CDR1 SGHKS and CDR2 YYEKEE come from the germline V gene (reference sequence). The CDR3 loop reads CASRGTGVGRNTEAFF. As DNA, the CDR3 is TGTGCCAGCAGAGGGACGGGAGTGGGGAGGAACACTGAAGCTTTCTTT.

This clonotype occurred a few times. The rearrangement links TRBV3-1 to TRBJ2-3; no definite D call. This CDR3 is built from 15 residues. V lost 6 bases, J lost 0 bases, and 13 bases lay in between. The germline V gene encodes CDR1 LGHDT and CDR2 YNNKEL (reference sequence). CDR3 residues: CASRGLEPSTDTQYF. The CDR3 nucleotides read TGTGCCAGCAGGGGCCTGGAGCCAAGCACAGATACGCAGTATTTT.

This clonotype was counted between two and nine times. V gene TRBV5-5 combines with J gene TRBJ2-5; no definite D call. The germline gives CDR1 SGHKS, CDR2 YYEKEE (reference sequence). There are 13 residues in the CDR3. Trimming removed 1 base at V and 5 bases at J, with 9 bases between. CDR3 DNA: TGTGCCAGCAGCTTGTACGGGCGGGAGACCCAGTACTTC. Residues: CASSLYGRETQYF. Supplemented by reference TRBV5-5 and TRBJ2-5, the full variable domain reads DAGVTQSPTHLIKTRGQQVTLRCSPISGHKSVSWYQQVLGQGPQFIFQYYEKEERGRGNFPDRFSARQFPNYSSELNVNALLLGDSALYLCASSLYGRETQYFGPGTRLLVL.

This clonotype was seen repeatedly, ten times or more. J is TRBJ2-1 and V is TRBV7-3, with 10 bases matching TRBD2. Germline V gene data show CDR1 as SGHTA and CDR2 as FQGTGA. The CDR3 sequence is 14 residues long. V was pared by 3 bases and J by 4 bases, with 0 bases of the junction left unmatched. The CDR3 DNA reads as TGTGCCAGCAGCTTGACTAGCGGGTACAATGAGCAGTTCTTC. It encodes CASSLTSGYNEQFF.

V and J are TRBV7-3 and TRBJ2-3; D gene uncertain. The CDR3 totals 16 residues. Germline CDR1 and CDR2: SGHTA and FQGTGA. V was trimmed by 1 base and J by 0 bases, leaving 11 bases between them. The CDR3 is CASSLNRRSSTDTQYF. CDR3 bases: TGTGCCAGCAGCTTAAATCGGCGGAGCAGCACAGATACGCAGTATTTT.

The chain combines TRBV7-8 with TRBJ2-7; D is ambiguous. V was trimmed by 5 bases and J by 2 bases, leaving 16 bases between them. The CDR3 spans 15 residues. Germline values: CDR1 SGHVS, CDR2 FQNEAQ. The CDR3: CASSLSPSPPYEQYF. The DNA of the CDR3 is TGTGCCAGCAGCCTAAGTCCCTCCCCTCCCTACGAGCAGTACTTC.

This clonotype was recorded a few times. V and J are TRBV20-1 and TRBJ2-3; D gene unclear. The V gene's germline CDR1 is DFQATT and CDR2 SNEGSKA (reference sequence). CDR3 length: 11 residues. The ends were cut back, 4 bases at V and 5 bases at J, with 7 bases in the middle. CDR3 nucleotides: TGCAGTGCTACTACAAGAGATACGCAGTATTTT. Translation gives CSATTRDTQYF.

This rearrangement joins TRBV7-9 to TRBJ2-6; D remains unclear. V lost 8 bases to trimming and J lost 1 base, with 12 bases between them. Germline V CDR1 and CDR2: SEHNR, FQNEAQ (reference sequence). The CDR3 is 15 residues long. The CDR3 region is CASLTLLSGANVLTF. In nucleotides, the CDR3 is TGTGCCAGCTTAACACTATTATCTGGGGCCAACGTCCTGACTTTC.

This clonotype was observed a handful of times. The chain couples TRBV4-3 to TRBJ2-3, with TRBD2 matching over 8 bases. This CDR3 spans 15 amino acids. Germline V gene lookup returns CDR1 LGHNA and CDR2 YSLEER. J was trimmed by 7 bases and V by 5 bases; bases with no gene match: 11. The CDR3 here is CASSDGGGGSNTQYF. The CDR3, as DNA: TGCGCCAGCAGCGACGGTGGCGGGGGGTCGAATACGCAGTATTTT.

This clonotype was observed a handful of times. This sequence joins TRBV6-5 and TRBJ1-6, with TRBD1 identical over 7 bases. Germline CDR1 MNHEY, CDR2 SVGAGI. The CDR3 spans 14 residues. With V trimmed by 3 bases and J by 16 bases, 12 bases remained unmatched. CDR3: CASSYGGKKGALHF. The CDR3 nucleotides are TGTGCCAGCAGTTATGGGGGCAAGAAGGGGGCGCTCCACTTT.

A few counts support this clonotype. The V call is TRBV20-1, the J call TRBJ2-5; no firm D call. CDR3 size: 13 residues. CDR1 is DFQATT and CDR2 is SNEGSKA in the germline V gene (reference sequence). V lost 3 bases, J lost 4 bases, and 12 bases lay in between. CDR3 residues: CSASLRLRETQYF. The DNA of the CDR3 is TGCAGTGCTAGTTTACGGCTCCGAGAGACCCAGTACTTC.

In this sample, this clonotype turned up many times. The CDR3 bases are TGTGCCAGCAGTTTTGTAAACAATGAGCAGTTCTTC. Protein: CASSFVNNEQFF. The V call is TRBV27, the J call TRBJ2-1, with D unclear. This CDR3 has 12 amino acids. The germline V gene has CDR1 MNHEY and CDR2 SMNVEV (reference sequence). Trimming stripped 3 bases from V and 5 bases from J, with 5 bases between.